What follows are 32 T cell receptor beta chains derived from one specimen sequenced in a study of blood T cell repertoires in COVID-19. The table came from immunoSEQ multiplex PCR; TCRdb's copy has only in-frame clones and leaves some out. The sample has about 120,000 clones; 90% are singletons. Sequencing was performed on peripheral blood. The receptors stem from a woman aged 55-69 years with COVID-19, enrolled during active disease.

The V and J genes are TRBV4-2 and TRBJ1-2; TRBD1 agrees at 8 bases. Trimming at V came to 1 base and at J to 4 bases, leaving 5 bases not matched to a gene. Germline assignment: CDR1 LGHNA and CDR2 YNFKEQ. The CDR3 is 15 residues long. The CDR3, as DNA: TGTGCCAGCAGCCAAGGCCGGGACAGGCCCTATGGCTACACCTTC. It yields the protein CASSQGRDRPYGYTF.

In this sample, this clone turned up once. This chain joins TRBV6-2 or TRBV6-3 and TRBJ1-5; 7 bases are a match to TRBD1. The CDR3 totals 15 residues. Per germline, CDR1 MNHEY and CDR2 SVGEGT. J was trimmed by 1 base and V by 2 bases; bases with no gene match: 2. DNA of the CDR3: TGTGCCAGCAGTTACGGAGGGGGCAGCAATCAGCCCCAGCATTTT. It encodes CASSYGGGSNQPQHF.

This chain connects TRBV15 to TRBJ2-4; 8 bases map to TRBD2. J was trimmed by 8 bases and V by 1 base; bases with no gene match: 10. The length of the CDR3 is 16 residues. The V gene's germline CDR1 is LNHNV and CDR2 YYDKDF (reference sequence). This CDR3 reads CATSRVQGGGSDIQYF. The CDR3 DNA sequence: TGTGCCACCAGCAGAGTGCAGGGCGGGGGGAGCGACATTCAGTACTTC.

The rearrangement links TRBV14 to TRBJ1-4, with 7 bases fitting TRBD1. J lost 4 bases, V lost 3 bases, and 5 bases had no gene match. The CDR3 extends over 15 amino acids. The germline V gene has CDR1 SGHDN and CDR2 FVKESK. The CDR3 DNA reads TGTGCCAGCAGCCAGAGGACAGGATTTAATGAAAAACTGTTTTTT. Amino acid sequence: CASSQRTGFNEKLFF.

The chain links TRBV6-2 or TRBV6-3 to TRBJ2-7, with a possible D match to TRBD1 (6 bases). The CDR3 spans 13 residues. V gave up 7 bases and J gave up 2 bases, with 12 bases separating them. Germline values: CDR1 MNHEY, CDR2 SVGEGT. The DNA for the CDR3 is TGTGCCAGCAACCCCAGGGGTACCTACGAGCAGTACTTC. Translated, it gives CASNPRGTYEQYF.

This clone came up a few times. This chain joins TRBV6-2 or TRBV6-3 and TRBJ2-3, with a tentative D call TRBD1 (6 bases). V dropped 5 bases and J dropped 3 bases, with 21 bases sitting between them. The CDR3 sequence is 17 residues long. The germline CDR1 and CDR2 sequences are MNHEY and SVGEGT. CDR3 sequence (DNA): TGTGCCAGCAGTCCGAGGAGGAAGGGGGTAAGAACAGATACGCAGTATTTT. It is translated as CASSPRRKGVRTDTQYF.

The genes are TRBV9 and TRBJ2-5; possible D gene TRBD2, 6 bases. Trimming took off 0 bases at V and 5 bases at J, with 17 bases between the two ends. Per germline, CDR1 SGDLS and CDR2 YYNGEE. CDR3 length: 16 amino acids. CDR3 bases: TGTGCCAGCAGCGTAGATTGGGACTTCACCGGGGAGACCCAGTACTTC. It encodes CASSVDWDFTGETQYF.

The chain joins TRBV19 to TRBJ2-1, with 9 bases identical to TRBD1. V trimming: 6 bases; J trimming: 3 bases; junction bases outside the gene matches: 6. Germline CDR1 is LNHDA and CDR2 is SQIVND (reference sequence). The CDR3 runs to 15 residues. The CDR3 is CASRTDRGYYNEQFF. Here the CDR3 DNA reads TGTGCCAGTAGAACGGACAGGGGCTACTACAATGAGCAGTTCTTC.

This sequence joins TRBV6-2 or TRBV6-3 and TRBJ1-5; 7 bases align to TRBD1. There are 15 residues in the CDR3. Germline CDR1 MNHEY, CDR2 SVGEGT. Trimming took 5 bases from V and 5 from J; bases not matched to a gene: 9. The CDR3 spells CASSPTGTAYQPQHF. CDR3 in DNA: TGTGCCAGCAGTCCCACGGGGACAGCTTATCAGCCCCAGCATTTT.

This chain links TRBV6-4 with TRBJ2-3, with TRBD1 identical over 10 bases. Germline V gives CDR1 MRHNA, CDR2 SNTAGT. CDR3 length: 15 amino acids. Trimming at V came to 6 bases and at J to 1 base, leaving 4 bases not matched to a gene. This chain's CDR3 is CASSAGTGGTDTQYF. CDR3 bases: TGTGCCAGCAGCGCCGGGACAGGGGGCACAGATACGCAGTATTTT.

The J gene is TRBJ1-3, the V gene TRBV9, with 10 bases lining up with TRBD1. Looked up from germline, CDR1 is SGDLS and CDR2 is YYNGEE. V gave up 2 bases and J gave up 2 bases; unmatched junction bases: 7. The CDR3 runs to 17 residues. This chain's CDR3 is CASSVGDRGYAGNTIYF. Written as DNA, the CDR3 is TGTGCCAGCAGCGTGGGGGACAGGGGATATGCTGGAAACACCATATATTTT.

This sequence joins TRBV5-6 and TRBJ1-2, with 8 bases identical to TRBD1. CDR1 is SGHDT and CDR2 is YYEEEE in the germline V gene. This CDR3 comprises 16 residues. V lost 4 bases and J lost 8; bases outside the gene matches: 16. CDR3 region: CASSPARTGRAWGYTF. Here the CDR3 DNA reads TGTGCCAGCAGCCCCGCTAGGACAGGGAGGGCTTGGGGCTACACCTTC.

This chain uses TRBV13 with TRBJ1-4; 11 bases map to TRBD1. The CDR3 is 19 amino acids. Germline V gene data show CDR1 as PRHDT and CDR2 as FYEKMQ (reference sequence). V lost 5 bases and J lost 5; bases outside the gene matches: 16. CDR3 sequence reads: CASSPLRDRGYLANEKLFF. CDR3 bases: TGTGCCAGCAGCCCACTTAGGGACAGGGGGTACCTCGCAAATGAAAAACTGTTTTTT. Complete variable domain (other parts from reference TRBV13 and TRBJ1-4): AAGVIQSPRHLIKEKRETATLKCYPIPRHDTVYWYQQGPGQDPQFLISFYEKMQSDKGSIPDRFSAQQFSDYHSELNMSSLELGDSALYFCASSPLRDRGYLANEKLFFGSGTQLSVL.

The chain combines TRBV5-6 with TRBJ1-4; D is perhaps TRBD1 (5 bases). Between the trimmed V and J ends, which lost 4 bases and 5 bases, there was a span of 15 bases. This CDR3 is built from 15 residues. CDR1 is SGHDT, CDR2 YYEEEE, per germline. The CDR3 nucleotides are TGTGCCAGCAGCCCGACAGCGACACGCAATGAAAAACTGTTTTTT. It specifies CASSPTATRNEKLFF.

The genes are TRBV7-2 and TRBJ2-7, with TRBD2 as a possible D gene (6 bases). The CDR3 covers 16 residues. Germline CDR1 and CDR2: SGHTA and FQGNSA. The V and J ends lost 0 bases and 6 bases respectively, with 18 bases between them. The CDR3 coding sequence is TGTGCCAGCAGCTTAGCGCTGTCTAGCGCCGTACTCGAGCAGTACTTC. This codes for CASSLALSSAVLEQYF.

This clone has more than one count but fewer than ten. The chain couples TRBV7-9 to TRBJ1-5; TRBD1 matches at 10 bases. The junction had 15 bases not matched to a gene; V was cut back by 5 bases and J by 5 bases. CDR1 is SEHNR and CDR2 is FQNEAQ in the germline V gene (reference sequence). There are 18 residues in the CDR3. CDR3 protein: CASSRRDRGSEVDQPQHF. The DNA of the CDR3 is TGTGCCAGCAGCCGAAGGGACAGGGGCTCTGAGGTTGATCAGCCCCAGCATTTT.

In this sample, this clone turned up a few times. CDR3 in DNA: TGTGCCAGCAGCTTAGGGGGGACTACCCCCAACGAGCAGTACTTC. It is translated as CASSLGGTTPNEQYF. J is TRBJ2-7 and V is TRBV7-2, with 7 bases fitting TRBD2. CDR1 and CDR2 (germline): SGHTA, FQGNSA. The trim removed 1 base at V and 5 bases at J, leaving 8 bases unmatched. CDR3 length: 15 amino acids.

This clone was picked up a small number of times. Other DNA variants within this sample encode the same CDR3. This chain joins TRBV5-1 and TRBJ1-5; maybe TRBD1 (6 bases). The germline V gene has CDR1 SGHRS and CDR2 YFSETQ. Trimming left V 0 bases short and J 2 bases short, with 9 bases between. The CDR3 has 15 amino acids. This chain's CDR3 is CASSLVPGGNQPQHF. The CDR3 DNA is TGCGCCAGCAGCTTGGTCCCAGGGGGCAATCAGCCCCAGCATTTT.

This clone was counted once. The chain carries TRBV6-5 and TRBJ1-2; possible D gene TRBD1, 6 bases. Germline V gene sequence: CDR1 MNHEY, CDR2 SVGAGI. Deletions cut 5 bases from V and 4 bases from J, with 8 bases between. CDR3 length: 12 amino acids. The CDR3 nucleotides read TGTGCCAGCAGTCAGGACAGCTATGGCTACACCTTC. It encodes CASSQDSYGYTF.

The rearrangement joins TRBV6-2 or TRBV6-3 to TRBJ2-5; weak D call: TRBD2 (6 bases). CDR3 length: 14 residues. V shed 2 bases and J shed 4 bases, with 11 bases lying between them. Germline CDR1 MNHEY, CDR2 SVGEGT. For the CDR3, the DNA is TGTGCCAGCAGTTACAGTCAGGGAGGAGAGACCCAGTACTTC. Translation: CASSYSQGGETQYF.

The CDR3: CASSWDNGNQPQHF. CDR3 nucleotide sequence: TGTGCCAGCAGCTGGGACAATGGCAATCAGCCCCAGCATTTT. The chain couples TRBV2 to TRBJ1-5; tentative D call: TRBD1 (6 bases). The CDR3 loop spans 14 amino acids. Germline loops: CDR1 SNHLY, CDR2 FYNNEI. V was shortened by 6 bases and J by 2 bases, with 11 bases between the two germline ends.

V is TRBV29-1 and J is TRBJ1-3; TRBD1 aligns across 7 bases. The CDR3 runs to 14 residues. V lost 4 bases to trimming and J lost 3 bases; unmatched junction nucleotides: 6. Germline CDR1 and CDR2: SQVTM and ANQGSEA. CDR3 coding DNA: TGCAGCGTTGTTGAGGGGGCCGTTGGAAACACCATATATTTT. Encoded protein: CSVVEGAVGNTIYF.

The rearrangement joins TRBV19 to TRBJ2-3, with 10 bases identical to TRBD1. J gave up 2 bases and V 8 bases, and 7 bases lay outside the gene matches. This CDR3 comprises 15 residues. Per the germline V gene, CDR1 is LNHDA and CDR2 is SQIVND (reference sequence). This CDR3 reads CASSRDRGTTDTQYF. CDR3 bases: TGTGCCAGTTCCCGGGACAGGGGTACCACAGATACGCAGTATTTT.

The rearrangement joins TRBV9 to TRBJ2-1, with a tentative D call TRBD2 (6 bases). CDR3 length: 15 amino acids. V lost 0 bases to trimming and J lost 6 bases, with 13 bases between them. Germline CDR1 and CDR2: SGDLS and YYNGEE. CDR3 DNA: TGTGCCAGCAGCGTAGGGGGGGATATGGGCAATGAGCAGTTCTTC. Translation gives CASSVGGDMGNEQFF.

The CDR3 region has the DNA TGTGCCAGCAGCTATCCCCCCCAAGAGACCCAGTACTTC. Translated: CASSYPPQETQYF. This chain uses TRBV9 with TRBJ2-5; D call uncertain. Germline V lookup: CDR1 SGDLS, CDR2 YYNGEE. The CDR3 runs to 13 residues. The germline V and J ends were trimmed by 4 bases and 1 base, with 8 bases remaining between them.

The chain has TRBV3-1 (or the pseudogene TRBV3-2) and TRBJ2-7; 10 positions match TRBD2. The germline gives CDR1 LGHDT, CDR2 YNNKEL (reference sequence). Trimming took 0 bases from V and 2 from J; bases not matched to a gene: 1. The CDR3 covers 15 residues. The CDR3: CASSQELAGPYEQYF. The CDR3, as DNA: TGTGCCAGCAGCCAAGAACTAGCGGGACCCTACGAGCAGTACTTC.

V is TRBV6-1 and J is TRBJ2-1, with 7 bases matching TRBD1. Germline CDR1 reads MNHNS; CDR2 reads SASEGT. V shed 2 bases, J shed 7 bases, and the junction held 5 bases outside the gene matches. CDR3 length: 14 residues. The CDR3 DNA sequence: TGTGCCAGCAGTGAATGGAGCAGGGGGAATGAGCAGTTCTTC. Protein sequence: CASSEWSRGNEQFF.

This clone was counted a single time. The V and J genes are TRBV18 and TRBJ2-7; possibly TRBD1 for D (7 bases). Germline lookup yields CDR1 KGHSH and CDR2 LQKENI. The ends were cut back, 3 bases at V and 5 bases at J, with 14 bases in the middle. The CDR3 spans 14 residues. DNA of the CDR3: TGTGCCAGCTCACCCCGGGGGCAGGGGGACGAGCAGTACTTC. Translated: CASSPRGQGDEQYF.

This clone was seen just once. This chain joins TRBV21-1 and TRBJ2-7; the table's TRBD1 call for D was not verified on the DNA. TRBV21-1 is given as a pseudogene. This CDR3 has 16 residues. For the CDR3, the DNA is TGTGCCAGCAGACCACCACAGGGGGGATACACCTACGAGCAGTACTTC. This codes for CASRPPQGGYTYEQYF.

The gene calls are TRBV7-2 and TRBJ2-7, with unresolved D. The length of the CDR3 is 15 residues. The germline gives CDR1 SGHTA, CDR2 FQGNSA. V dropped 1 base and J dropped 2 bases, with 12 bases sitting between them. The CDR3 sequence is CASSLVYTTTYEQYF. The CDR3 region has the DNA TGTGCCAGCAGCTTAGTCTACACTACTACCTACGAGCAGTACTTC. The full variable domain, rest sourced from reference TRBV7-2 and TRBJ2-7, is GAGVSQSPSNKVTEKGKDVELRCDPISGHTALYWYRQSLGQGLEFLIYFQGNSAPDKSGLPSDRFSAERTGGSVSTLTIQRTQQEDSAVYLCASSLVYTTTYEQYFGPGTRLTVT.

The genes are TRBV5-6 and TRBJ2-5; TRBD2 matches 7 bases. This CDR3 contains 15 residues. Germline trimming cut 0 bases from V and 4 bases from J; bases unmatched to any gene: 6. Germline CDR1 reads SGHDT; CDR2 reads YYEEEE. CDR3 region: CASSLARAGSETQYF. DNA for the CDR3: TGTGCCAGCAGCTTGGCCCGAGCGGGGTCAGAGACCCAGTACTTC.

This clone was detected once. The chain has TRBV7-3 and TRBJ2-3; D gene uncertain. Per germline, CDR1 SGHTA and CDR2 FQGTGA. Trimming shortened V by 5 bases and J by 3 bases, and 6 bases separated the two germline ends. CDR3 size: 12 residues. DNA for the CDR3: TGTGCCAGCAGCGGCCGTACAGATACGCAGTATTTT. Translating gives CASSGRTDTQYF.